This T cell receptor (beta chain) was captured in a study of T-cell reconstitution after alpha-beta-depleted transplantation in children. Study findings and constraints: One year after transplant, T-cell counts and diversity came mostly from newly produced T cells. There were some patients whose high TCRbeta diversity at day 60 came from surviving recipient T cells and thymic progenitors. Several hundred expanded graft clones reportedly were the source of alpha-beta T cells about two months after transplant.

Molecular barcoding with unique molecular identifiers was used for the TCRbeta library. MiXCR, run by TCRdb on the PCR reads, gives a single entry per CDR3 protein. This sample yields about 980,000 distinct CDR3 sequences, of which around 30% are seen a single time; more than 25% belongs to the top ten. A note on this clonotype: Antigen specificity is unknown.

The CDR3 has 15 residues. The ends were cut back, 0 bases at V and 5 bases at J, with 17 bases in the middle. Per germline, CDR1 SQVTM and CDR2 ANQGSEA. The chain combines TRBV29-1 with TRBJ2-7; D may be TRBD1 (5 bases). The sequence derives from a boy in the first two years of life who had a stem cell transplant for SCID, so the T cells may come from the graft donor. The starting material was PBMCs, mostly from graft donor cells, obtained 360 days after TCRalphabeta/CD19-depleted stem cell transplant. CDR3 coding DNA: TGCAGCGTTGAAGATCCCTACAGGAAGGCCCACGAGCAGTACTTC. It encodes CSVEDPYRKAHEQYF.